Presented here are 29 T cell receptor beta chains from one specimen sequenced in a study of blood T cell repertoires in COVID-19. Produced via immunoSEQ multiplex PCR; TCRdb's table is partial and in-frame only. The table has tens of thousands of clones, 84% seen once. The specimen was peripheral blood. These receptors all stem from a man between 45 and 60 years old with COVID-19, enrolled during active disease.

The rearrangement links TRBV6-4 to TRBJ2-5; 7 positions agree with TRBD2. The V and J ends lost 5 bases and 5 bases, in that order; junction bases with no gene match: 5. The germline V gene has CDR1 MRHNA and CDR2 SNTAGT. There are 13 residues in the CDR3. The CDR3 reads CASSNNGGETQYF. CDR3 nucleotides: TGTGCCAGCAGTAACAACGGGGGGGAGACCCAGTACTTC.

This chain connects TRBV5-5 to TRBJ2-5; 7 nucleotides line up with TRBD1. The V gene end was trimmed by 4 bases and the J gene end by 5 bases; junction bases not matched to a gene: 11. This CDR3 comprises 15 residues. In germline, CDR1 is SGHKS, CDR2 YYEKEE (reference sequence). The CDR3 DNA reads as TGTGCCAGCAGCCGAGAAAAACAGGGGCGGGAGACCCAGTACTTC. Translated: CASSREKQGRETQYF.

The chain recombines TRBV6-5 with TRBJ2-5, with a possible D match to TRBD1 (6 bases). Between the trimmed V and J ends, which lost 4 bases and 1 base, there was a span of 10 bases. This CDR3 spans 14 amino acids. Per the germline V gene, CDR1 is MNHEY and CDR2 is SVGAGI. The DNA of the CDR3 is TGTGCCAGCAGTTTCAGGGGTGGCCAAGAGACCCAGTACTTC. It yields the protein CASSFRGGQETQYF.

Points on this clone: Germline is not matched at one junction end, which may reflect a read error. The V and J genes are TRBV7-8 and TRBJ1-1; possibly TRBD1 for D (6 bases). Germline-derived CDR1 and CDR2 are SGHVS and FQNEAQ. The CDR3 is made up of 17 amino acids. The CDR3 sequence: CAISLAGTGRGNTEAFF. CDR3 DNA: TGTGCCATCAGCTTAGCGGGCACAGGGAGGGGGAACACTGAAGCTTTCTTT.

This clone occurred once. The CDR3 sequence is CASSYPTQAAFF. CDR3 bases: TGTGCCAGCAGTTACCCCACCCAGGCAGCTTTCTTT. This sequence joins TRBV6-2 or TRBV6-3 and TRBJ1-1; no clear D. The CDR3 runs 12 residues. Per germline, CDR1 MNHEY and CDR2 SVGEGT. Deletions cut 2 bases from V and 10 bases from J, with 11 bases between.

The V gene is TRBV9, the J gene TRBJ2-5, with TRBD1 as a possible D gene (6 bases). Germline loops: CDR1 SGDLS, CDR2 YYNGEE. Trimming stripped 3 bases from V and 0 bases from J, with 12 bases between. The CDR3 loop spans 15 amino acids. The CDR3 coding sequence is TGTGCCAGCAGCGCAGCCGGGACAAACCAAGAGACCCAGTACTTC. Residues: CASSAAGTNQETQYF.

This chain connects TRBV7-3 to TRBJ2-1; 11 bases line up with TRBD2. This CDR3 spans 16 amino acids. Per germline, CDR1 SGHTA and CDR2 FQGTGA. V trimming: 4 bases; J trimming: 4 bases; junction bases outside the gene matches: 6. The chain's CDR3 is CASSYLAGGSYNEQFF. The CDR3 coding sequence is TGTGCCAGCAGCTACTTAGCGGGGGGGTCTTACAATGAGCAGTTCTTC. The full variable domain, with the rest looked up from reference TRBV7-3 and TRBJ2-1, is GAGVSQTPSNKVTEKGKYVELRCDPISGHTALYWYRQSLGQGPEFLIYFQGTGAADDSGLPNDRFFAVRPEGSVSTLKIQRTERGDSAVYLCASSYLAGGSYNEQFFGPGTRLTVL.

The V gene is TRBV24-1, the J gene TRBJ2-5; TRBD1 matches at 8 bases. The CDR3 loop spans 15 amino acids. CDR1 KGHDR and CDR2 SFDVKD come from the germline V gene. V lost 3 bases and J lost 3; bases outside the gene matches: 5. This CDR3 is CATSDLDRGKETQYF. The CDR3 region has the DNA TGTGCCACCAGTGATCTCGACAGGGGTAAAGAGACCCAGTACTTC.

The sample holds one count of this clone. The chain recombines TRBV2 with TRBJ2-6, with D unclear. The CDR3 is 14 residues long. CDR1 and CDR2 from the germline V gene are SNHLY and FYNNEI. V was cut by 3 bases and J by 2 bases, with 5 bases left in between. CDR3 coding DNA: TGTGCCAGCAGTGAGTTAGCTGGGGCCAACGTCCTGACTTTC. Amino acids: CASSELAGANVLTF.

The J gene is TRBJ1-5, the V gene TRBV19; possibly TRBD1 for D (6 bases). The CDR3 runs to 14 residues. Between the trimmed V and J ends, which lost 9 bases and 1 base, there was a span of 13 bases. Germline V CDR1 and CDR2: LNHDA, SQIVND (reference sequence). The CDR3 loop reads CASVRTVSNQPQHF. The DNA of the CDR3 is TGTGCCAGCGTGCGGACAGTAAGCAATCAGCCCCAGCATTTT.

The chain combines TRBV28 with TRBJ2-7; 8 bases are shared with TRBD1. V dropped 3 bases and J dropped 7; count of bases not matched to a gene: 8. Germline loops: CDR1 MDHEN, CDR2 SYDVKM. The length of the CDR3 is 14 residues. CDR3 amino acids: CASSLQQRTGEQYF. In DNA, the CDR3 is TGTGCCAGCAGTTTGCAACAGAGGACAGGGGAGCAGTACTTC. The full variable domain, rest sourced from reference TRBV28 and TRBJ2-7, is DVKVTQSSRYLVKRTGEKVFLECVQDMDHENMFWYRQDPGLGLRLIYFSYDVKMKEKGDIPEGYSVSREKKERFSLILESASTNQTSMYLCASSLQQRTGEQYFGPGTRLTVT.

V and J are TRBV11-3 and TRBJ2-1; perhaps TRBD1 as D (6 bases). Germline V lookup: CDR1 SGHNT, CDR2 YENEEA. V was shortened by 3 bases and J by 6 bases, with 9 bases between the two germline ends. CDR3 length: 13 residues. The CDR3 region has the DNA TGTGCCAGCAGCTTGGGCAGGGGCAATGAGCAGTTCTTC. Encoded protein: CASSLGRGNEQFF.

The CDR3 sequence: CASSDVNSNQPQHF. Written as DNA, the CDR3 is TGTGCCAGCAGTGATGTAAATAGCAATCAGCCCCAGCATTTT. This chain uses TRBV6-1 with TRBJ1-5, with D uncertain. CDR1 is MNHNS and CDR2 is SASEGT in the germline V gene. This CDR3 contains 14 residues. V was trimmed by 3 bases and J by 0 bases, leaving 6 bases between them.

DNA for the CDR3: TGTGCCAGCAGCCTGACAGGGTTCTATGGCTACACCTTC. It yields the protein CASSLTGFYGYTF. This sequence joins TRBV6-2 or TRBV6-3 and TRBJ1-2, with 7 positions matching TRBD1. The ends lost 6 bases at V and 4 bases at J; junction bases unmatched: 5. The CDR3 covers 13 residues. Germline V gene lookup returns CDR1 MNHEY and CDR2 SVGEGT.

The rearrangement joins TRBV2 to TRBJ2-3; possible D gene TRBD1, 5 bases. The CDR3 extends over 11 amino acids. The germline CDR1 and CDR2 sequences are SNHLY and FYNNEI. The V end lost 9 bases, the J end lost 7 bases, and 11 bases lay between the germline ends. The CDR3 region is CARETENTQYF. The CDR3 DNA reads TGTGCCAGGGAGACAGAAAATACGCAGTATTTT.

The sample holds a few counts of this clone. The chain carries TRBV21-1 and TRBJ1-1; the table's D call, TRBD1, was not checked against the DNA. TRBV21-1 is termed a pseudogene. This CDR3 region has 13 residues. CDR3 sequence: CASSKGISREAFF. DNA for the CDR3: TGTGCCAGCAGCAAAGGGATTTCCAGGGAAGCTTTCTTT.

The gene calls are TRBV5-4 and TRBJ2-7; 8 bases align to TRBD1. V trimming: 4 bases; J trimming: 2 bases; junction bases outside the gene matches: 5. Germline V CDR1 and CDR2: SGHNT, YYREEE (reference sequence). The CDR3 length is 14 residues. The CDR3 protein is CASSPGTGTYEQYF. CDR3 sequence (DNA): TGTGCCAGCAGCCCCGGGACAGGTACCTACGAGCAGTACTTC. Looking up the rest from reference TRBV5-4 and TRBJ2-7 gives the full variable domain: ETGVTQSPTHLIKTRGQQVTLRCSSQSGHNTVSWYQQALGQGPQFIFQYYREEENGRGNFPPRFSGLQFPNYSSELNVNALELDDSALYLCASSPGTGTYEQYFGPGTRLTVT.

The chain combines TRBV5-1 with TRBJ2-5; 7 nucleotides agree with TRBD2. Germline trimming cut 6 bases from V and 3 bases from J; bases unmatched to any gene: 5. Germline-derived CDR1 and CDR2 are SGHRS and YFSETQ. This CDR3 has 13 amino acids. In nucleotides, the CDR3 is TGCGCCAGCACGAATCTAGCGGAAGAGACCCAGTACTTC. It yields the protein CASTNLAEETQYF.

The gene calls are TRBV7-2 and TRBJ1-2; 8 bases match TRBD1. The CDR3 covers 16 residues. J was trimmed by 6 bases and V by 0 bases; bases with no gene match: 9. Germline V gene lookup returns CDR1 SGHTA and CDR2 FQGNSA. DNA of the CDR3: TGTGCCAGCAGCTTAGCCGTGACAGGGGACCGCAATGGCTACACCTTC. Protein product: CASSLAVTGDRNGYTF.

This chain joins TRBV5-1 and TRBJ1-2; 10 positions agree with TRBD1. Germline V gene sequence: CDR1 SGHRS, CDR2 YFSETQ. CDR3 length: 14 residues. The J segment lost 8 bases and the V segment lost 1 base, leaving 5 bases of the junction unmatched. The CDR3: CASSLSGQGEGYTF. In DNA, the CDR3 is TGCGCCAGCAGCTTGAGCGGACAGGGGGAAGGCTACACCTTC. The variable domain in full, completed from reference TRBV5-1 and TRBJ1-2, reads KAGVTQTPRYLIKTRGQQVTLSCSPISGHRSVSWYQQTPGQGLQFLFEYFSETQRNKGNFPGRFSGRQFSNSRSEMNVSTLELGDSALYLCASSLSGQGEGYTFGSGTRLTVV.

The chain links TRBV2 to TRBJ2-5, with D possibly being TRBD1 (5 bases). The CDR3 runs to 15 residues. Trimming removed 4 bases from V and 6 bases from J, with 18 bases in between. CDR1 and CDR2 from the germline V gene are SNHLY and FYNNEI. CDR3 sequence: CASSGNAAGSKTQYF. In DNA form, the CDR3 reads TGTGCCAGCAGTGGTAACGCCGCAGGGTCCAAGACCCAGTACTTC.

This clone has only a few counts. V and J are TRBV6-5 and TRBJ2-6, with no clear D. Trimming removed 8 bases at V and 0 bases at J, with 11 bases between. The V gene's germline CDR1 is MNHEY and CDR2 SVGAGI. The CDR3 is 15 amino acids. The CDR3 DNA reads TGTGCCAGCTCCGTTCAGCGCTCTGGGGCCAACGTCCTGACTTTC. This sequence encodes CASSVQRSGANVLTF.

The chain links TRBV29-1 to TRBJ1-1; 8 positions match TRBD1. J was trimmed by 8 bases and V by 6 bases; bases with no gene match: 5. This CDR3 contains 11 residues. Germline CDR1 is SQVTM and CDR2 is ANQGSEA. The CDR3: CSVGTGVEAFF. CDR3 DNA sequence: TGCAGCGTCGGGACAGGAGTAGAAGCTTTCTTT. Supplemented by reference TRBV29-1 and TRBJ1-1, the full variable domain reads SAVISQKPSRDICQRGTSLTIQCQVDSQVTMMFWYRQQPGQSLTLIATANQGSEATYESGFVIDKFPISRPNLTFSTLTVSNMSPEDSSIYLCSVGTGVEAFFGQGTRLTVV.

V gene TRBV11-2 combines with J gene TRBJ2-7; possible D gene TRBD2, 7 bases. Germline V gives CDR1 SGHAT, CDR2 FQNNGV. V shed 3 bases and J shed 6 bases, with 21 bases lying between them. The CDR3 loop spans 16 amino acids. CDR3 amino acids: CASSFLRGARGVEQYF. The CDR3 nucleotides read TGTGCCAGCAGCTTTTTACGGGGGGCGAGAGGGGTCGAGCAGTACTTC.

This rearrangement joins TRBV2 to TRBJ2-3; TRBD2 aligns across 11 bases. Germline-derived CDR1 and CDR2 are SNHLY and FYNNEI. The junction had 11 bases not matched to a gene; V was cut back by 7 bases and J by 5 bases. The CDR3 is 16 amino acids. The CDR3 DNA follows: TGTGCCAGCACCTGGGCCATAGCGGGGGGGAGAGATACGCAGTATTTT. Translation: CASTWAIAGGRDTQYF.

The rearrangement links TRBV14 to TRBJ2-1, with D possibly being TRBD2 (6 bases). This CDR3 contains 14 residues. Germline-derived CDR1 and CDR2 are SGHDN and FVKESK. Trimming stripped 4 bases from V and 8 bases from J, with 15 bases between. The CDR3, as DNA: TGTGCCAGCAGCCGGTACCGGGACTCGGATGAGCAGTTCTTC. The encoded protein is CASSRYRDSDEQFF.

The chain has TRBV4-1 and TRBJ1-1, with D perhaps TRBD1 (5 bases). Germline CDR1 and CDR2: MGHRA and YSYEKL. Trimming removed 0 bases at V and 0 bases at J, with 11 bases between. This CDR3 has 16 residues. The CDR3 sequence: CASSQDGGVMNTEAFF. The CDR3 DNA follows: TGCGCCAGCAGCCAAGATGGAGGGGTAATGAACACTGAAGCTTTCTTT.

V gene TRBV30 combines with J gene TRBJ2-2; TRBD2 matches at 8 bases. The J segment lost 4 bases and the V segment lost 1 base, leaving 5 bases of the junction unmatched. CDR1 and CDR2 (germline): GTSNPN, SVGIG (reference sequence). The CDR3 contains 15 residues. The DNA for the CDR3 is TGTGCCTGGAGTGGATCGGGGGGGGGCACCGGGGAGCTGTTTTTT. Translated, it gives CAWSGSGGGTGELFF.

The rearrangement joins TRBV15 to TRBJ1-1; no firm D call. CDR1 LNHNV and CDR2 YYDKDF come from the germline V gene (reference sequence). The CDR3 spans 14 residues. Between the trimmed V and J ends, which lost 3 bases and 6 bases, there was a span of 14 bases. CDR3 nucleotide sequence: TGTGCCACCAGCAGTCAGAGAGGCGCCCCTGAAGCTTTCTTT. Translating it yields CATSSQRGAPEAFF.